The 18 T cell receptor beta chains in this list originate from one sample, sequenced in a study of T-cell memory formation after mild COVID-19. TCRdb re-derived calls from the 5' RACE reads in MiXCR, one entry per CDR3 protein. The sample carries roughly 370,000 distinct CDR3 sequences, about 17% recorded once. The sequencing input was PBMCs or a T cell subset sorted from them (not recorded which). Receptor source: a man younger than 30 who had mild COVID-19 (a few samples of this study predate the infection). Cell type and time point are not known.

There are a few counts of this clonotype. The chain uses TRBV7-8 and TRBJ2-2, with D hard to call. CDR1 and CDR2 from the germline V gene are SGHVS and FQNEAQ. V gave up 9 bases and J gave up 0 bases, with 8 bases separating them. The CDR3 is made up of 13 amino acids. CDR3 coding DNA: TGTGCCAGTCAGGACGCGAACACCGGGGAGCTGTTTTTT. The encoded protein is CASQDANTGELFF.

Only a few counts were recorded for this clonotype. The chain uses TRBV20-1 and TRBJ2-1, with 8 bases that match TRBD2. V lost 0 bases to trimming and J lost 6 bases; unmatched junction nucleotides: 10. CDR3 size: 16 residues. Germline V gene sequence: CDR1 DFQATT, CDR2 SNEGSKA (reference sequence). As DNA, the CDR3 is TGCAGTGCTAGAGATGCAGGCGGGGGGAGGGGCAATGAGCAGTTCTTC. Protein sequence: CSARDAGGGRGNEQFF.

This clonotype has more than one count but fewer than ten. Here the CDR3 reads CASSYSLNQPQHF. Here the CDR3 DNA reads TGTGCCAGCAGTTACTCGTTGAATCAGCCCCAGCATTTT. The rearrangement uses TRBV6-2 or TRBV6-3 and TRBJ1-5, with D uncertain. V was cut by 0 bases and J by 4 bases, with 4 bases left in between. Germline CDR1 is MNHEY and CDR2 is SVGEGT. The CDR3 covers 13 residues.

The chain combines TRBV20-1 with TRBJ2-7, with TRBD1 identical over 12 bases. Germline lookup yields CDR1 DFQATT and CDR2 SNEGSKA (reference sequence). J was trimmed by 6 bases and V by 0 bases; bases with no gene match: 9. The CDR3 loop spans 16 amino acids. The CDR3: CSARDAGTGGIGEQYV. CDR3 nucleotides: TGCAGTGCTAGAGATGCCGGGACAGGGGGCATCGGCGAGCAGTACGTC.

This clonotype was observed a few times. CDR3 protein: CSAPEGVWDGYTF. CDR3 coding DNA: TGCAGTGCCCCGGAGGGGGTGTGGGACGGCTACACCTTC. The gene calls are TRBV20-1 and TRBJ1-2, with D possibly being TRBD1 (6 bases). Trimming removed 6 bases from V and 8 bases from J, with 19 bases in between. The CDR3 sequence is 13 residues long. Germline lookup yields CDR1 DFQATT and CDR2 SNEGSKA (reference sequence).

This clonotype was observed at least ten times. The CDR3 nucleotides are TGCGCCAGCAGCCAAGAGCCCTACGGACAGGAGCAGTACTTC. Its translation is CASSQEPYGQEQYF. The chain joins TRBV4-1 to TRBJ2-7, with D possibly TRBD1 on 6 matching bases. The CDR3 covers 14 residues. The germline CDR1 and CDR2 sequences are MGHRA and YSYEKL. Trimming removed 0 bases from V and 7 bases from J, with 13 bases in between.

This clonotype occurred many times. The chain joins TRBV7-2 to TRBJ2-1; D gene unclear. The germline V gene has CDR1 SGHTA and CDR2 FQGNSA. The CDR3 runs 12 residues. Between the trimmed V and J ends, which lost 5 bases and 7 bases, there was a span of 9 bases. The chain's CDR3 is CASSQPPNEQFF. CDR3 in DNA: TGTGCCAGCAGCCAGCCGCCGAATGAGCAGTTCTTC.

CDR3 in DNA: TGTGCCATCAGTGAGGCGGGACAGGGGCCCTACGAGCAGTACTTC. Amino acid sequence: CAISEAGQGPYEQYF. V and J are TRBV10-3 and TRBJ2-7; 10 nucleotides match TRBD1. This CDR3 contains 15 residues. The J segment lost 2 bases and the V segment lost 2 bases, leaving 3 bases of the junction unmatched. The germline gives CDR1 ENHRY, CDR2 SYGVKD.

This clonotype has more than one count but fewer than ten. V usage is TRBV11-2 and J usage is TRBJ1-6; D not resolved. Germline loops: CDR1 SGHAT, CDR2 FQNNGV. The CDR3 has 14 residues. The germline V and J ends were trimmed by 4 bases and 7 bases, with 11 bases remaining between them. CDR3 sequence: CASSSLAGNSPLHF. For the CDR3, the DNA is TGTGCCAGCAGCTCGCTAGCGGGGAATTCACCCCTCCACTTT. Based on the CDR3 plus reference TRBV11-2 and TRBJ1-6, the full variable domain is EAGVAQSPRYKIIEKRQSVAFWCNPISGHATLYWYQQILGQGPKLLIQFQNNGVVDDSQLPKDRFSAERLKGVDSTLKIQPAKLEDSAVYLCASSSLAGNSPLHFGNGTRLTVT.

J is TRBJ1-1 and V is TRBV12-5; TRBD1 matches at 8 bases. V dropped 4 bases and J dropped 1; count of bases not matched to a gene: 2. This CDR3 has 14 amino acids. Germline CDR1 and CDR2: LGHNT and FRNRAP. The DNA for the CDR3 is TGTGCTAGTGGTTGGGGGACAGGGAACACTGAAGCTTTCTTT. Translated, it gives CASGWGTGNTEAFF.

This clonotype came up a few times. V is TRBV4-3 and J is TRBJ2-2; tentatively, D is TRBD2 (5 bases). This CDR3 is built from 17 residues. Trimming removed 4 bases at V and 2 bases at J, with 17 bases between. The germline gives CDR1 LGHNA, CDR2 YSLEER. Written as DNA, the CDR3 is TGCGCCAGCAGCCCATTCCCCGGGAATGGAAACACCGGGGAGCTGTTTTTT. It yields the protein CASSPFPGNGNTGELFF.

The chain has TRBV29-1 and TRBJ2-2; weak D call: TRBD1 (6 bases). V lost 4 bases and J 6 bases, leaving 12 bases between the germline ends. CDR3 length: 13 residues. The germline gives CDR1 SQVTM, CDR2 ANQGSEA. CDR3 residues: CSVAIQGSGELFF. The CDR3 bases are TGCAGCGTTGCAATACAGGGATCCGGGGAGCTGTTTTTT.

The chain combines TRBV12-3 or TRBV12-4 with TRBJ1-2; D may be TRBD1 (5 bases). The CDR3 consists of 14 residues. The V end lost 6 bases, the J end lost 1 base, and 12 bases lay between the germline ends. As DNA, the CDR3 is TGTGCCAGCAGCGGCTCGGGGGTTAACTATGGCTACACCTTC. Encoded protein: CASSGSGVNYGYTF.

The chain carries TRBV7-9 and TRBJ2-5; maybe TRBD2 (5 bases). Between the trimmed V and J ends, which lost 5 bases and 3 bases, there was a span of 16 bases. The germline CDR1 and CDR2 sequences are SEHNR and FQNEAQ (reference sequence). This CDR3 region has 15 residues. The CDR3 DNA reads TGTGCCAGCAGCGGACGCCGGAGGCCGAAAGAGACCCAGTACTTC. Its translation: CASSGRRRPKETQYF.

The chain links TRBV11-3 to TRBJ2-7, with TRBD1 matching over 7 bases. CDR3 length: 13 amino acids. Germline values: CDR1 SGHNT, CDR2 YENEEA. J lost 6 bases, V lost 3 bases, and 5 bases had no gene match. The CDR3 DNA sequence: TGTGCCAGCAGCTTTCAACAGGGGACCGAGCAGTACTTC. Its translation is CASSFQQGTEQYF.

This clonotype was seen more than once but under ten times. The CDR3 DNA reads TGTGCCAGCAGCCCGGCCCACAGGGTGGGAGGTTACGAGCAGTACTTC. As protein: CASSPAHRVGGYEQYF. The rearrangement uses TRBV5-4 and TRBJ2-7; D assignment may be TRBD1 or TRBD2 (6 bases each). The V gene lost 4 bases and the J gene lost 4 bases, with 21 bases spanning the gap. CDR1 SGHNT and CDR2 YYREEE come from the germline V gene (reference sequence). The CDR3 covers 16 residues.

This clonotype was seen only a few times. The chain has TRBV11-2 and TRBJ2-7; tentatively, D is TRBD2 (6 bases). This CDR3 contains 14 residues. Per the germline V gene, CDR1 is SGHAT and CDR2 is FQNNGV. V lost 5 bases, J lost 3 bases, and 14 bases lay in between. CDR3 sequence reads: CASSPLGGLYEQYF. The CDR3 region has the DNA TGTGCCAGCAGCCCCTTGGGGGGTCTCTACGAGCAGTACTTC.

This clonotype has just a few counts. The chain is built from TRBV6-2 or TRBV6-3 and TRBJ2-7, with D unclear. V was trimmed by 5 bases and J by 4 bases, leaving 12 bases between them. This CDR3 has 13 residues. Germline V lookup: CDR1 MNHEY, CDR2 SVGEGT. This chain's CDR3 is CASSPGIWYEQYV. The CDR3, as DNA: TGTGCCAGCAGTCCAGGAATCTGGTACGAGCAGTACGTC.